These 8 T cell receptor beta chains came from one sample sequenced in a study of control samples from healthy donors and cancer patients (dated by TCRdb to the early 2020s). Library prep was done by the immunoSEQ multiplex PCR assay. TCRdb mirrors the immuneACCESS table, restricted to in-frame sequences. Some clones are absent from its copies; in checked studies, under half trace to an unresolved V gene, and the reason for the others is unknown. The sample table records roughly 70,000 clones; 84% of these occur just once. The ten top clones hold 28% of the sample. Input material: blood. These receptors originate from a man aged 50-59 years in good health.

This chain connects TRBV21-1 to TRBJ2-7. TRBV21-1 is tagged as a pseudogene. The CDR3 contains 11 residues. This CDR3 reads CASSKVYEQYF. The CDR3 DNA reads as TGTGCCAGCAGCAAAGTGTACGAGCAGTACTTC.

In its sample, this clone was seen a few times. The chain employs TRBV11-2 and TRBJ2-3; 7 bases line up with TRBD2. CDR3 size: 15 residues. CDR1 and CDR2 from the germline V gene are SGHAT and FQNNGV. V lost 3 bases to trimming and J lost 0 bases; unmatched junction nucleotides: 3. The CDR3 DNA is TGTGCCAGCAGCTTCTACGGGAGGAGCACAGATACGCAGTATTTT. This sequence encodes CASSFYGRSTDTQYF.

The chain has TRBV4-2 and TRBJ1-2; the match to TRBD1 covers 10 bases. Losses at the gene ends were 4 bases for V and 7 bases for J; bases not matched to a gene: 6. This CDR3 spans 14 amino acids. From germline, CDR1 is LGHNA and CDR2 YNFKEQ. The CDR3 nucleotides are TGTGCCAGCAGCCCAGGGACAGGGGCTCGTGGCTACACCTTC. It is translated as CASSPGTGARGYTF.

As for this clone: Germline and junction disagree at one end, which may indicate a read error. The rearrangement links TRBV11-3 to TRBJ2-2; D unresolved. The germline V gene encodes CDR1 SGHNT and CDR2 YENEEA. This CDR3 contains 14 residues. DNA for the CDR3: TGTGCCAGCAGCCGTGCGGTGGGCACCAGGGAGCTGTTTTTT. Protein: CASSRAVGTRELFF.

The genes are TRBV18 and TRBJ2-3, with TRBD1 matching over 11 bases. V lost 3 bases, J lost 3 bases, and 5 bases stayed unmatched. The CDR3 loop spans 16 amino acids. CDR1 and CDR2 (germline): KGHSH, LQKENI. In nucleotides, the CDR3 is TGTGCCAGCTCACCCCTTGGGACAGGGGGTACAGATACGCAGTATTTT. As protein: CASSPLGTGGTDTQYF.

The chain has TRBV7-5 and TRBJ1-5; the table's D gene call, TRBD1, was not cross checked with the DNA. TRBV7-5 is a recognized pseudogene. CDR3 length: 15 residues. The CDR3 DNA reads TGTGCCAGAAGCTTCCAGGGACAGATCAATCAGCCCCAGCATTTT. Protein sequence: CARSFQGQINQPQHF.

The chain uses TRBV6-2 or TRBV6-3 and TRBJ2-7; D may be TRBD2 (6 bases). Trimming left V 4 bases short and J 3 bases short, with 16 bases between. Germline V gene lookup returns CDR1 MNHEY and CDR2 SVGEGT. CDR3 length: 15 amino acids. The CDR3 region has the DNA TGTGCCAGCAGTTGGGGCGAGGAGGGAGTCTACGAGCAGTACTTC. Translation gives CASSWGEEGVYEQYF.

The chain carries TRBV19 and TRBJ1-2; possible D gene TRBD1, 6 bases. V was clipped by 5 bases and J by 0 bases, with 7 bases between them. CDR3 length: 13 residues. The germline CDR1 and CDR2 sequences are LNHDA and SQIVND (reference sequence). The CDR3 sequence: CASSRTANYGYTF. For the CDR3, the DNA is TGTGCCAGTAGTCGGACAGCTAACTATGGCTACACCTTC.